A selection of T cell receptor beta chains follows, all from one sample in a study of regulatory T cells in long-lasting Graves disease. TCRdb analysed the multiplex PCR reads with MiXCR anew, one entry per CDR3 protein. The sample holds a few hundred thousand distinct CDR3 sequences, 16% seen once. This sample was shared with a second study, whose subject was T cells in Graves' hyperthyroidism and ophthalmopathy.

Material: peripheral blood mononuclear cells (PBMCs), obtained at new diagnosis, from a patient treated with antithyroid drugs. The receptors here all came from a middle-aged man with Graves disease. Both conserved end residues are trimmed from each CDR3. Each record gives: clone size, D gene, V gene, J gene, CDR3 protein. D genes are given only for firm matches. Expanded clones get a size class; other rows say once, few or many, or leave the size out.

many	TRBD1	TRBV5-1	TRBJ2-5	ASSLAGRGPETQY
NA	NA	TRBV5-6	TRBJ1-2	ASSSGTGGRGGYGYT
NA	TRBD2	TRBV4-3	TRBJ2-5	ASRQRFPGLRETQY
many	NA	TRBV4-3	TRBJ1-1	ASSQDEGGTEAF
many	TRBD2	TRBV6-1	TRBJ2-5	ASRLAGGQETQY
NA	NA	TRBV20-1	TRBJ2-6	SARISGRLGANVLT
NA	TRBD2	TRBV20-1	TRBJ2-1	SAKSGGYNEQF
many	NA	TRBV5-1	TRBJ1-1	ASSFQDSAEAF
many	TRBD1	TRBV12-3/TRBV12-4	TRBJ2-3	ASSSWTGYTDTQY
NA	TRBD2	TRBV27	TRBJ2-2	ASFGGASTGELF
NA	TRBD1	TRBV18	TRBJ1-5	ASSLGQGATQPQH
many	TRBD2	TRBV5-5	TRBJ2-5	ASRVGGVETQY
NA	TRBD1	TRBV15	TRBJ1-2	ATSRDRANYGYT
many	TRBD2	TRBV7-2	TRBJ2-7	ASSRRTSGGAIEQY
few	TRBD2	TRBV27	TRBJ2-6	ASSMLAGAGANVLT
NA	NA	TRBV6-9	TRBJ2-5	ASSYSRGETQY
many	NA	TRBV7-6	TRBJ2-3	ASSISWAKGTDTQY
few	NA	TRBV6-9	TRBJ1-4	ASSYGTYEKLF
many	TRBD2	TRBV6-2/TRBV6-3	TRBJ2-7	ASSELRGSYEQY
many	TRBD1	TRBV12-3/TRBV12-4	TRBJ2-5	ASRPGQKQETQY
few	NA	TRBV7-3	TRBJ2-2	ASSLIGVSTGELF
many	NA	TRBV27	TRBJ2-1	ASSNRDYNEQF
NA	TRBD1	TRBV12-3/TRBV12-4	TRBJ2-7	ASTDRVNEQY
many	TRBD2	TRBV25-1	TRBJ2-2	ASSDTSGGRGELF
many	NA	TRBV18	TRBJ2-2	ASSPQDTGELF
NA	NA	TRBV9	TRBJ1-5	ASSVDPWGHQPQH
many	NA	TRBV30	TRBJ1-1	AWGPGTNTEAF
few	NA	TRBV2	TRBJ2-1	ASRGEGRDEQF
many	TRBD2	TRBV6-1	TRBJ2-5	ASSPQRTSSRETQY
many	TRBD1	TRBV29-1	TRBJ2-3	SVVWDRATDTQY
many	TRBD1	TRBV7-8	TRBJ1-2	ASSSPGQGSGYT
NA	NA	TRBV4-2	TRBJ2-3	ASSPDLRADTQY
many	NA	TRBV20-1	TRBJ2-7	SARDLTDHYEQY
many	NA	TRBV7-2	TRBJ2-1	ASSFRVRGEQF
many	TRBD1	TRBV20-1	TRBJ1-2	SADSDREYGYT
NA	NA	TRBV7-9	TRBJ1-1	ASSLVLGGQAF
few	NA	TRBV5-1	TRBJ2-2	ASSLGPKNTGELF
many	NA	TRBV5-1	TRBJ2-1	ASRLRQIHNEQF
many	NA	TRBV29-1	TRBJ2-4	SAGEGTGENIQY
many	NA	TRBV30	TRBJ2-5	AWSQGSETQY
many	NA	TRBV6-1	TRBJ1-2	ASDRIWGGNYGYT
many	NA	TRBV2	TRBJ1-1	ASSKNRDDTEAF
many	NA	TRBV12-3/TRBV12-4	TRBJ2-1	ASGGTGGGYNEQF